This is a list of T cell receptor beta chains from one sample in a study of blood T cell repertoires in COVID-19. The method was immunoSEQ multiplex PCR; TCRdb's version includes in-frame clones alone and lacks a portion of them. Among some 89,000 clones, roughly nine tenths were seen once, and the ten largest hold about 1.7%. Sequenced sample: peripheral blood. Receptors were obtained from a man between 60 and 75 years old with acute or convalescent COVID-19. Both conserved end residues are part of each CDR3. A D gene is named only where the DNA matches it firmly. Expanded clones are given a class, and other clones once, few, many or no size at all.

d_gene: TRBD1
j_gene: TRBJ2-3
v_gene: TRBV11-3
abundance: few
CDR3aa: CASSSGGTTDTQYF
CDR3nt: TGTGCCAGCAGCTCAGGGGGAACCACAGATACGCAGTATTTT

d_gene: TRBD1
j_gene: TRBJ1-1
v_gene: TRBV4-1
abundance: .
CDR3aa: CASSLLQGIRSEAFF
CDR3nt: TGCGCCAGCAGCCTTTTACAGGGGATTAGATCTGAAGCTTTCTTT

d_gene: TRBD1
j_gene: TRBJ1-3
v_gene: TRBV19
abundance: .
CDR3aa: CASSNSPGQGNTIYF
CDR3nt: TGTGCCAGTAGTAATTCCCCGGGACAGGGAAACACCATATATTTT

d_gene: TRBD1
j_gene: TRBJ1-2
v_gene: TRBV6-1
abundance: .
CDR3aa: CASSEGMGTAYGYTF
CDR3nt: TGTGCCAGCAGTGAGGGTATGGGGACAGCCTATGGCTACACCTTC

d_gene: .
j_gene: TRBJ1-3
v_gene: TRBV19
abundance: once
CDR3aa: CASSTLWGPGNTIYF
CDR3nt: TGTGCCAGTAGTACCCTGTGGGGCCCTGGAAACACCATATATTTT

d_gene: .
j_gene: TRBJ1-4
v_gene: TRBV5-1
abundance: .
CDR3aa: CASSLVPREKLFF
CDR3nt: TGCGCCAGCAGCTTGGTGCCACGGGAAAAACTGTTTTTT

d_gene: .
j_gene: TRBJ1-5
v_gene: TRBV2
abundance: .
CDR3aa: CASSREGDQPQHF
CDR3nt: TGTGCCAGCAGTAGGGAAGGGGATCAGCCCCAGCATTTT

d_gene: TRBD1
j_gene: TRBJ1-2
v_gene: TRBV30
abundance: .
CDR3aa: CAWRKGQSNYGYTF
CDR3nt: TGTGCCTGGCGTAAGGGACAGAGTAACTATGGCTACACCTTC

d_gene: TRBD1
j_gene: TRBJ2-3
v_gene: TRBV6-5
abundance: .
CDR3aa: CASRLQGIGADTQYF
CDR3nt: TGTGCCAGCAGGTTACAGGGGATCGGGGCAGATACGCAGTATTTT

d_gene: .
j_gene: TRBJ1-2
v_gene: TRBV5-1
abundance: .
CDR3aa: CASSQEGQGYGYTF
CDR3nt: TGCGCCAGCAGCCAGGAGGGGCAGGGCTATGGCTACACCTTC

d_gene: TRBD1
j_gene: TRBJ1-2
v_gene: TRBV7-9
abundance: .
CDR3aa: CASSFETGVGGYTF
CDR3nt: TGTGCCAGCAGCTTCGAGACAGGGGTGGGCGGCTACACCTTC

d_gene: .
j_gene: TRBJ2-5
v_gene: TRBV7-6
abundance: .
CDR3aa: CASSLDSSRWETQYF
CDR3nt: TGTGCCAGCAGCCTAGATAGCTCGAGGTGGGAGACCCAGTACTTC

d_gene: .
j_gene: TRBJ2-5
v_gene: TRBV6-5
abundance: .
CDR3aa: CASTTPGRGETQYF
CDR3nt: TGTGCCAGCACCACCCCGGGAAGGGGGGAGACCCAGTACTTC

d_gene: .
j_gene: TRBJ2-5
v_gene: TRBV3-1/TRBV3-2
abundance: .
CDR3aa: CASSQSSTQETQYF
CDR3nt: TGTGCCAGCAGCCAATCTTCGACTCAAGAGACCCAGTACTTC

d_gene: .
j_gene: TRBJ2-2
v_gene: TRBV5-1
abundance: few
CDR3aa: CASSFYTGTGELFF
CDR3nt: TGCGCCAGCAGCTTTTATACGGGGACCGGGGAGCTGTTTTTT

d_gene: TRBD2
j_gene: TRBJ2-1
v_gene: TRBV7-8
abundance: .
CDR3aa: CASSVSGGAIYEQFF
CDR3nt: TGTGCCAGCAGCGTTAGCGGGGGGGCCATTTACGAGCAGTTCTTC

d_gene: TRBD2
j_gene: TRBJ2-7
v_gene: TRBV18
abundance: once
CDR3aa: CASSPTLGRGALKNEQYF
CDR3nt: TGTGCCAGCTCACCAACACTAGGGCGGGGGGCCCTTAAGAACGAGCAGTACTTC

d_gene: .
j_gene: TRBJ1-5
v_gene: TRBV29-1
abundance: .
CDR3aa: CSVAQTANSNQPQHF
CDR3nt: TGCAGCGTTGCCCAGACAGCAAATAGCAATCAGCCCCAGCATTTT

d_gene: TRBD1
j_gene: TRBJ2-1
v_gene: TRBV7-9
abundance: .
CDR3aa: CASTRDRGEQFF
CDR3nt: TGTGCCAGCACCCGAGACAGGGGTGAGCAGTTCTTC

d_gene: .
j_gene: TRBJ1-6
v_gene: TRBV7-2
abundance: .
CDR3aa: CASSAYQRGPGGSPLHF
CDR3nt: TGTGCCAGCAGCGCCTACCAGCGGGGACCCGGAGGTTCACCCCTCCACTTT

d_gene: .
j_gene: TRBJ1-1
v_gene: TRBV2
abundance: .
CDR3aa: CASRKEAESAEAFF
CDR3nt: TGTGCCAGCAGAAAGGAGGCAGAGTCGGCTGAAGCTTTCTTT

d_gene: .
j_gene: TRBJ1-1
v_gene: TRBV5-4
abundance: .
CDR3aa: CASSSSRGNTEAFF
CDR3nt: TGTGCCAGCAGCTCATCCAGGGGGAACACTGAAGCTTTCTTT

d_gene: TRBD1
j_gene: TRBJ1-1
v_gene: TRBV7-8
abundance: .
CDR3aa: CASSPDRGRNTEAFF
CDR3nt: TGTGCCAGCAGCCCTGACAGGGGGCGAAACACTGAAGCTTTCTTT

d_gene: TRBD1
j_gene: TRBJ1-6
v_gene: TRBV27
abundance: .
CDR3aa: CASSLDRGYSPLHF
CDR3nt: TGTGCCAGCAGTTTAGACAGGGGGTATTCACCCCTCCACTTT

d_gene: .
j_gene: TRBJ1-6
v_gene: TRBV5-1
abundance: .
CDR3aa: CASSPTPQGRDNSPLHF
CDR3nt: TGCGCCAGCAGCCCCACACCTCAGGGGCGAGATAATTCACCCCTCCACTTT

d_gene: .
j_gene: TRBJ1-2
v_gene: TRBV30
abundance: .
CDR3aa: CAWSLWILTRTARNYGYTF
CDR3nt: TGTGCCTGGAGTCTCTGGATTCTGACCCGGACAGCTCGGAACTATGGCTACACCTTC

d_gene: TRBD1
j_gene: TRBJ1-2
v_gene: TRBV7-9
abundance: .
CDR3aa: CASSSDRDYGYTF
CDR3nt: TGTGCCAGCAGCTCAGACAGGGACTATGGCTACACCTTC

d_gene: TRBD1
j_gene: TRBJ1-1
v_gene: TRBV2
abundance: .
CDR3aa: CASRIEPWGQGGSTEAFF
CDR3nt: TGTGCCAGCAGAATTGAACCGTGGGGACAGGGAGGTAGTACTGAAGCTTTCTTT

d_gene: TRBD1
j_gene: TRBJ1-3
v_gene: TRBV6-1
abundance: .
CDR3aa: CASSEGRQGINTIYF
CDR3nt: TGTGCCAGCAGTGAAGGAAGACAGGGAATAAACACCATATATTTT

d_gene: .
j_gene: TRBJ2-1
v_gene: TRBV5-5
abundance: .
CDR3aa: CASSLAGLASSQTYNEQFF
CDR3nt: TGTGCCAGCAGCTTGGCCGGTTTGGCTAGCTCCCAGACCTACAATGAGCAGTTCTTC

d_gene: .
j_gene: TRBJ1-1
v_gene: TRBV7-9
abundance: .
CDR3aa: CASSGDRNTEAFF
CDR3nt: TGTGCCAGCAGCGGAGACAGGAACACTGAAGCTTTCTTT

d_gene: .
j_gene: TRBJ1-5
v_gene: TRBV7-9
abundance: .
CDR3aa: CASSLVIGAPYSNQPQHF
CDR3nt: TGTGCCAGCAGCTTAGTTATAGGAGCGCCTTATAGCAATCAGCCCCAGCATTTT

d_gene: TRBD1
j_gene: TRBJ2-1
v_gene: TRBV18
abundance: once
CDR3aa: CASSDPGQGVNEQFF
CDR3nt: TGTGCCAGCTCAGATCCGGGACAGGGGGTTAATGAGCAGTTCTTC

d_gene: .
j_gene: TRBJ2-2
v_gene: TRBV6-2/TRBV6-3
abundance: .
CDR3aa: CASSFRYTGELFF
CDR3nt: TGTGCCAGCAGTTTCAGATACACCGGGGAGCTGTTTTTT

d_gene: TRBD1
j_gene: TRBJ2-1
v_gene: TRBV12-5
abundance: .
CDR3aa: CASGLVQGPYNEQFF
CDR3nt: TGTGCTAGTGGTTTGGTACAGGGGCCGTACAATGAGCAGTTCTTC

d_gene: .
j_gene: TRBJ1-4
v_gene: TRBV9
abundance: .
CDR3aa: CASSERPTNEKLFF
CDR3nt: TGTGCCAGCAGCGAGAGGCCAACTAATGAAAAACTGTTTTTT

d_gene: .
j_gene: TRBJ1-6
v_gene: TRBV30
abundance: .
CDR3aa: CAWGPGNSPLHF
CDR3nt: TGTGCCTGGGGACCAGGGAATTCACCCCTCCACTTT

d_gene: .
j_gene: TRBJ1-2
v_gene: TRBV14
abundance: .
CDR3aa: CASSQSTLTANYGYTF
CDR3nt: TGTGCCAGCAGCCAATCGACTCTTACCGCTAACTATGGCTACACCTTC

d_gene: .
j_gene: TRBJ1-1
v_gene: TRBV2
abundance: .
CDR3aa: CASSERQGTEAFF
CDR3nt: TGTGCCAGCAGTGAGCGCCAGGGCACTGAAGCTTTCTTT

d_gene: .
j_gene: TRBJ1-1
v_gene: TRBV19
abundance: .
CDR3aa: CASSTTPSTEAFF
CDR3nt: TGTGCCAGTAGTACGACTCCGAGCACTGAAGCTTTCTTT

d_gene: .
j_gene: TRBJ2-1
v_gene: TRBV3-1/TRBV3-2
abundance: .
CDR3aa: CASSQGSLGNEQFF
CDR3nt: TGTGCCAGCAGCCAAGGTTCCCTCGGCAATGAGCAGTTCTTC

d_gene: .
j_gene: TRBJ2-2
v_gene: TRBV19
abundance: .
CDR3aa: CASRKQENTGELFF
CDR3nt: TGTGCCAGTAGGAAACAGGAGAACACCGGGGAGCTGTTTTTT

d_gene: .
j_gene: TRBJ1-3
v_gene: TRBV29-1
abundance: .
CDR3aa: CSGSNGNTIYF
CDR3nt: TGCAGCGGCTCGAACGGGAACACCATATATTTT

d_gene: TRBD1
j_gene: TRBJ2-3
v_gene: TRBV5-1
abundance: .
CDR3aa: CASSPGTGTRTDTQYF
CDR3nt: TGCGCCAGCAGCCCAGGGACAGGGACGAGAACAGATACGCAGTATTTT

d_gene: TRBD1
j_gene: TRBJ2-2
v_gene: TRBV9
abundance: .
CDR3aa: CASSDPGTANTGELFF
CDR3nt: TGTGCCAGCAGCGACCCCGGGACAGCGAACACCGGGGAGCTGTTTTTT